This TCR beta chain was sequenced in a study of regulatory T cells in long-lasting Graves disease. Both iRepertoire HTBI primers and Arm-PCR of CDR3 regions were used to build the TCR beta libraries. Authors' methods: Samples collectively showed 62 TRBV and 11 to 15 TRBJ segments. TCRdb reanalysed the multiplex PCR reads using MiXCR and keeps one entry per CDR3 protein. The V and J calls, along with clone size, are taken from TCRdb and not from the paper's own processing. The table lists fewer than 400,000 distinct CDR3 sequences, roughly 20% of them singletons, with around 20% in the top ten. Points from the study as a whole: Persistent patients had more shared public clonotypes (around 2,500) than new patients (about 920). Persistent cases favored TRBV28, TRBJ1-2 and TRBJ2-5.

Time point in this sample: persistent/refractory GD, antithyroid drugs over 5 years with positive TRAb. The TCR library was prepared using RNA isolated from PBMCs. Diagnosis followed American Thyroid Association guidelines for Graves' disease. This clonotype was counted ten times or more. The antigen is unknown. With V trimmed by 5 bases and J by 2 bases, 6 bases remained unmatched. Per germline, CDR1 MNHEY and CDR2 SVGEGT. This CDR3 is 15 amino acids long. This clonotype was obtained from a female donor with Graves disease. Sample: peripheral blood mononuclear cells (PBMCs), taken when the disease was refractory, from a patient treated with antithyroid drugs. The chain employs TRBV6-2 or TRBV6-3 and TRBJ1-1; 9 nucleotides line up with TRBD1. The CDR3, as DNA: TGTGCCAGCAGTGATCACAGGGGGCGCAACACTGAAGCTTTCTTT. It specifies CASSDHRGRNTEAFF.